This T cell receptor beta chain was recorded in a study of T cells expressing NK-cell markers. Study overall: The sequencing cohort of eight donors included seven HCMV-seropositive individuals and one seronegative individual.

As regards this clonotype: Its antigen is not identified.

The germline gives CDR1 SGHTA, CDR2 FQGTGA. CDR3 length: 13 residues. What made the TCR beta cDNA was 5'RACE template switching with UMIs. TCRdb derives one entry per CDR3 protein from the 5' RACE reads, leaving out DNA. The ten top clones account for about 18%, within a sample of about 110,000 distinct CDR3 sequences. Study-level points and caveats: The study found these clonotypes also leading the CD3+CD56-NKG2C+ fraction in several donors. In about six donors, dominant CD3+CD56+NKG2C+ clones formed 1.0-7.0% of CD8+ cells.

The TCR sequence derives from a woman between 18 and 70 years old in good health. Sequencing input: blood T cells: a sorted CD56 or NKG2C T cell subset, CD4+ or CD8+ T cells, or bulk PBMC T cells (not recorded which). The rearrangement uses TRBV7-3 and TRBJ1-6. CDR3 sequence: CASSLVLNSPLHF.